These 2 T cell receptor beta chains originate from one sample sequenced in a study of CD8 T cells in ankylosing spondylitis. Using its own MiXCR run on the 5' RACE reads, TCRdb lists one record per CDR3 protein. This table has 150,000 or so distinct CDR3 sequences, around 19% appearing once. The sample consisted of blood, either unsorted or a sorted T cell fraction (not recorded which). These receptors were taken from a male donor with ankylosing spondylitis or in good health (not recorded which).

Concerning this clonotype itself: A much larger clone is a single base away; this may be a read error. CDR3: CASSTGLAELCNEQFF. For the CDR3, the DNA is TGTGCCAGCAGCACGGGACTAGCGGAGTTATGCAATGAGCAGTTCTTC. The rearrangement links TRBV11-2 to TRBJ2-1; TRBD2 agrees at 11 bases. This CDR3 is built from 16 residues. The germline V gene encodes CDR1 SGHAT and CDR2 FQNNGV. V gave up 5 bases and J gave up 6 bases; unmatched junction bases: 9.

This clonotype was detected many times. A junction boundary mismatches the germline segment, possibly from a read error. This chain uses TRBV25-1 with TRBJ1-2; TRBD1 is a possible D gene (6 bases). The germline gives CDR1 MGHDK, CDR2 SYGVNS. There are 14 residues in the CDR3. CDR3 in DNA: TGTGCCAGCAGTGCGACAGGTGGAATGAGCTATTTCGTCTTC. Its translation is CASSATGGMSYFVF.